This TCR beta chain derives from a study of CXCR3-negative and CXCR3-positive naive CD8 T cells. Study-level background: The libraries together contributed some 150 million TRB reads, each supplying about 1.5 +/- 0.3 million.

Study-wide results and caveats: TRBV-TRBJ usage was alike in naive CXCR3-negative and CXCR3-positive cells but differed in memory cells. Memory CD8+ cells showed much lower diversity, while both naive subsets were comparably high.

It was by 5' RACE with UMI labels that the TRB cDNA libraries were prepared. One entry per CDR3 protein, without DNA, is what TCRdb gives after re-calling the 5' RACE reads. Its table records 50,000 to 65,000 distinct CDR3 sequences. As to this clonotype: Its target is unknown.

Sequences were obtained from naive CXCR3- CD8+ T cells from blood. The sample's subset: CD45RO-CCR7+CD27+CD95- naive CD8+ T cells lacking CXCR3 (TNR3-). The source is a human donor in good health. Some clones in this sample may be carry-over from other donors' samples.

Here the CDR3 reads CASSQDRAGSAEGNQPQHF. The rearrangement joins TRBV4-3 to TRBJ1-5; no DNA is available, so the TRBD1 call from TCRdb remains unchecked. The CDR3 contains 19 residues. Germline assignment: CDR1 LGHNA and CDR2 YSLEER.